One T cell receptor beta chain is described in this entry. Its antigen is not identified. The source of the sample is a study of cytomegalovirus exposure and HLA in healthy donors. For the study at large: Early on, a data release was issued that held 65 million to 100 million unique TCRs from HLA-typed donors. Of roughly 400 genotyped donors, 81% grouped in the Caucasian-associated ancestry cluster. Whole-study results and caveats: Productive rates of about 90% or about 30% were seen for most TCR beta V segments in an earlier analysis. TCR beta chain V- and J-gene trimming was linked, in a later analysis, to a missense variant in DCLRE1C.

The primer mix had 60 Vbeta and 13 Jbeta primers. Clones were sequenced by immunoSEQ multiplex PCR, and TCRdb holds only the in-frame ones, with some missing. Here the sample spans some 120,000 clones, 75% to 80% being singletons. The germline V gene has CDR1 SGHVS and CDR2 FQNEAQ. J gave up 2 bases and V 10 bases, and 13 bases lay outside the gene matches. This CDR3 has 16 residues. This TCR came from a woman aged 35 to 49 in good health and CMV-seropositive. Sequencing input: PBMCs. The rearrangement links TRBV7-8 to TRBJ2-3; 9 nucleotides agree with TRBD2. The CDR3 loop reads CATSFAIAGATDTQYF. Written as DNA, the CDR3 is TGTGCCACGTCCTTCGCCATAGCGGGGGCCACAGATACGCAGTATTTT.